A single sample gave rise to the 3 T cell receptor beta chains below, sequenced in a study of blood T cell repertoires in COVID-19. Produced via immunoSEQ multiplex PCR; TCRdb's table is partial and in-frame only. The table shows approximately 200,000 clones, with about nine tenths occurring only once. The sequenced sample consisted of peripheral blood. The receptors were sampled from a woman in her thirties with acute or convalescent COVID-19.

The chain carries TRBV7-9 and TRBJ2-5; D ambiguous. The CDR3 has 9 amino acids. V was clipped by 5 bases and J by 9 bases, with 4 bases between them. Germline CDR1 and CDR2: SEHNR and FQNEAQ (reference sequence). CDR3 bases: TGTGCCAGCAGCCCGGCCCAGTACTTC. Translating gives CASSPAQYF.

This chain links TRBV19 with TRBJ2-1, with 10 nucleotides matching TRBD2. The CDR3 runs to 14 residues. V was clipped by 7 bases and J by 7 bases; unmatched bases: 7. The germline gives CDR1 LNHDA, CDR2 SQIVND (reference sequence). The CDR3 region has the DNA TGTGCCAGTACTCAGCGGGAGGGCGAGAATGAGCAGTTCTTC. It yields the protein CASTQREGENEQFF.

This chain links TRBV10-2 with TRBJ1-2; a weak D match, TRBD1 (5 bases). The CDR3 sequence is 12 residues long. The V gene's germline CDR1 is WSHSY and CDR2 SAAADI. Trimming took off 6 bases at V and 8 bases at J, with 13 bases between the two ends. CDR3 amino acids: CASSRDSTGYTF. CDR3 coding DNA: TGCGCCAGCAGCCGAGACAGTACCGGCTACACCTTC.